This record covers a single T cell receptor (beta chain). This specimen belongs to a study of T cells expressing NK-cell markers. No DNA is given; TCRdb re-called the 5' RACE reads and lists each CDR3 protein once. The table lists 550,000 to 600,000 distinct CDR3 sequences. CDR1 MGHRA and CDR2 YSYEKL come from the germline V gene. There are 13 residues in the CDR3. The TCR originated in a man between 18 and 35 years old in good health. The chain carries TRBV4-1 and TRBJ2-1. The sample taken for sequencing was blood T cells: a sorted CD56 or NKG2C T cell subset, CD4+ or CD8+ T cells, or bulk PBMC T cells (not recorded which). This chain's CDR3 is CASSQVESYHQFF.